The entry below describes one T cell receptor beta chain. What it binds is unknown. In the same sample, other DNA sequences code for this CDR3. PCR used 60 Vbeta primers and 13 Jbeta primers. Measured with immunoSEQ multiplex PCR; TCRdb has only the in-frame clones, and not every one. Here the sample spans roughly 140,000 clones, over 70% being singletons. V was pared by 2 bases and J by 1 base, with 5 bases between. Germline V lookup: CDR1 KGHSH, CDR2 LQKENI. The CDR3 length is 13 residues. These data belong to a study of cytomegalovirus exposure and HLA in healthy donors. Study results and limitations: A missense DCLRE1C variant was associated with V- and J-gene trimming of TCR beta chains in a later analysis, and an independent cohort replicated the association.

The receptor comes from a man in his forties in good health and CMV-seronegative. The genes are TRBV18 and TRBJ1-1; D ambiguous. Specimen: PBMCs. The CDR3 DNA reads as TGTGCCAGCTCACCAGCCGGGAACACTGAAGCTTTCTTT. It yields the protein CASSPAGNTEAFF.